This T cell receptor beta chain was found in a study of blood T cell repertoires in COVID-19. About the study: From the United States, Italy and Spain came samples of acute and convalescent COVID-19. PBMCs, B-cell-depleted T cells, or T cells were the source of the cDNA or gDNA that made up the material.

As processed by the authors: Amplified reference gene primers provided the basis for estimating nucleated cell counts. Sequencing used immunoSEQ multiplex PCR; TCRdb keeps in-frame clones, though not all of them. That table supplies the V and J calls and clone size; D and trimming were determined from the DNA. Of more than 85,000 clones listed, around three quarters are singletons. The receptor's source is a human donor in a cohort sampled during active or convalescent COVID-19. What was sequenced was peripheral blood.

DNA for the CDR3: TGTGCCAGCTCACCACCAGGGGTTGGAAACACCATATATTTT. Its protein is CASSPPGVGNTIYF. The chain carries TRBV18 and TRBJ1-3; D perhaps matches TRBD1 (5 bases). This CDR3 contains 14 residues. Germline loops: CDR1 KGHSH, CDR2 LQKENI. V lost 0 bases, J lost 3 bases, and 6 bases lay in between.